The clone carrying this T cell receptor (beta chain) was seen ten or more times. Its antigen is unidentified. This record belongs to a study of T cells in Graves' hyperthyroidism and ophthalmopathy. The study, taken as a whole, reports: Most thyroid clonotypes that were expanded above 0.001 also turned up in blood. The model anticipated ophthalmopathy a median around 6 months pre-onset.

Researchers took RNA transcripts and amplified the TCR beta CDR3 regions from them. HTBI primers were the set used in a first-round RT-PCR of the TCR CDR3. Using its own MiXCR run on the multiplex PCR reads, TCRdb lists one record per CDR3 protein. Of a few hundred thousand distinct CDR3 sequences in the sample, less than 15% were seen once. A patient was excluded if there was uncontrolled infection, other autoimmune disease, pregnancy or lactation. The blood sample was taken at first hyperthyroidism diagnosis, before any ophthalmopathy symptoms. This CDR3 is built from 14 residues. Between the trimmed V and J ends, which lost 4 bases and 3 bases, there was a span of 12 bases. Germline-derived CDR1 and CDR2 are SGHNT and YENEEA.

The sequenced sample was blood. The clonotype originates from a man aged 30 to 45 with Graves' hyperthyroidism that later progressed to Graves' ophthalmopathy. The V and J genes are TRBV11-3 and TRBJ1-1, with D perhaps matching TRBD1 (5 bases). CDR3 sequence reads: CASSSGYIYTEAFF. The CDR3 DNA follows: TGTGCCAGCAGCTCAGGGTACATCTACACTGAAGCTTTCTTT.